Listed below are T cell receptor beta chains from one sample, sequenced in a study of blood T cell repertoires in COVID-19. Method: immunoSEQ multiplex PCR; TCRdb's copy keeps in-frame clones and lacks some. The table has about 360,000 clones, around 86% seen once. The sample taken for sequencing was peripheral blood. The origin of the receptors is a human donor in a cohort sampled during active COVID-19. The CDR3 runs from the conserved cysteine through the conserved F or W. The D gene is left open where the match is weak. For some rows the clone size is stated as once, few or many, or as a class when expanded; others skip it.

j_gene | v_gene | abundance | d_gene | CDR3aa | CDR3nt
TRBJ2-2 | TRBV5-4 | . | TRBD2 | CASSSRLAASGGTGELFF | TGTGCCAGCAGCTCCCGACTCGCAGCTTCGGGGGGCACCGGGGAGCTGTTTTTT
TRBJ1-1 | TRBV6-5 | . | . | CASSYSRERAFF | TGTGCCAGCAGTTACTCGAGGGAGCGCGCTTTCTTT
TRBJ2-1 | TRBV9 | . | . | CASSVSWRGSTYNEQFF | TGTGCCAGCAGCGTAAGTTGGCGGGGATCGACGTACAATGAGCAGTTCTTC
TRBJ2-5 | TRBV2 | . | TRBD2 | CASSRTSGEETQYF | TGTGCCAGCAGTCGAACTAGCGGGGAAGAGACCCAGTACTTC
TRBJ1-2 | TRBV5-1 | . | TRBD1 | CASSRGRTGGDGYTF | TGCGCCAGCAGCCGCGGCAGGACAGGGGGCGATGGCTACACCTTC
TRBJ2-1 | TRBV3-1/TRBV3-2 | . | TRBD2 | CASSPWTSTHVGQFF | TGTGCCAGCAGCCCATGGACTAGCACCCACGTGGGGCAGTTCTTC
TRBJ2-7 | TRBV2 | . | . | CASSEDRVTYEQYF | TGTGCCAGCAGTGAAGACCGGGTTACCTACGAGCAGTACTTC
TRBJ2-1 | TRBV27 | . | TRBD1 | CASRSRGTGYNEQFF | TGTGCCAGCAGATCCCGGGGGACAGGCTACAATGAGCAGTTCTTC
TRBJ2-3 | TRBV21-1 | once | . | CASSKERGSSTDTQYF | TGTGCCAGCAGCAAAGAGCGCGGAAGCAGCACAGATACGCAGTATTTT
TRBJ2-5 | TRBV20-1 | . | . | CSASPGAETQYF | TGCAGTGCTAGTCCAGGGGCAGAGACCCAGTACTTC
TRBJ2-7 | TRBV7-8 | few | . | CASSESSYEQYF | TGTGCCAGCAGCGAGAGCTCCTACGAGCAGTACTTC
TRBJ1-5 | TRBV24-1 | . | . | CATSGRGNNQPQHF | TGTGCCACCAGTGGCAGGGGCAACAATCAGCCCCAGCATTTT
TRBJ2-2 | TRBV19 | . | TRBD2 | CASSHSPGLASGELFF | TGTGCCAGTAGCCATTCTCCGGGACTAGCGTCCGGGGAGCTGTTTTTT
TRBJ2-7 | TRBV7-2 | . | TRBD2 | CASSGRTSGSYEQYF | TGTGCCAGCAGCGGGAGGACTAGCGGCTCCTACGAGCAGTACTTC
TRBJ2-3 | TRBV6-1 | . | TRBD1 | CASSGGFSTDTQYF | TGTGCCAGCTCAGGGGGTTTCTCCACAGATACGCAGTATTTT
TRBJ2-3 | TRBV6-6 | . | . | CASSYSRDSGDTQYF | TGTGCCAGCAGTTACTCTCGGGACTCGGGAGATACGCAGTATTTT
TRBJ1-2 | TRBV18 | . | TRBD1 | CASSPPGQTVYGYTF | TGTGCCAGCTCACCACCGGGACAGACAGTCTATGGCTACACCTTC
TRBJ2-3 | TRBV2 | . | TRBD2 | CARGGMTSGPTDTQYF | TGTGCCAGGGGGGGAATGACTAGCGGGCCCACAGATACGCAGTATTTT
TRBJ1-1 | TRBV3-1/TRBV3-2 | . | . | CASSQGGFTEAFF | TGTGCCAGCAGCCAAGGAGGGTTCACTGAAGCTTTCTTT
TRBJ2-1 | TRBV2 | . | TRBD2 | CASSARGGFSYNEQFF | TGTGCCAGCAGTGCACGGGGGGGATTCTCCTACAATGAGCAGTTCTTC
TRBJ1-2 | TRBV20-1 | . | TRBD1 | CSASEGQTYGYTF | TGCAGTGCTAGTGAGGGACAGACTTATGGCTACACCTTC
TRBJ2-7 | TRBV18 | . | . | CASSPKALDSYEQYF | TGTGCCAGCTCCCCAAAAGCTCTCGACTCCTACGAGCAGTACTTC
TRBJ2-1 | TRBV11-3 | . | TRBD2 | CASSVGLAAYNEQFF | TGTGCCAGCAGCGTGGGACTAGCGGCCTACAATGAGCAGTTCTTC
TRBJ2-1 | TRBV2 | . | TRBD2 | CASRWTSGYNEQFF | TGTGCCAGCAGGTGGACTAGCGGATACAATGAGCAGTTCTTC
TRBJ2-1 | TRBV7-9 | . | TRBD1 | CASSLAGRTGLYNEQFF | TGTGCCAGCAGCTTAGCAGGGAGGACAGGGCTATACAATGAGCAGTTCTTC
TRBJ1-5 | TRBV2 | . | . | CASTSWAFGNQPQHF | TGTGCCAGCACCTCGTGGGCGTTTGGCAATCAGCCCCAGCATTTT
TRBJ2-1 | TRBV4-1 | . | TRBD2 | CASSQGVLAGGPSRDEQFF | TGCGCCAGCAGCCAAGGAGTGCTAGCGGGAGGGCCTTCGAGAGATGAGCAGTTCTTC
TRBJ2-1 | TRBV15 | . | . | CATSSTSNEQFF | TGTGCCACCAGCAGTACCAGCAATGAGCAGTTCTTC
TRBJ1-2 | TRBV11-2 | . | . | CASSLDSNYGYTF | TGTGCCAGCAGCTTGGACAGTAACTATGGCTACACCTTC
TRBJ2-7 | TRBV5-5 | once | . | CASRRQEGAYEQYF | TGTGCCAGCAGAAGGCAGGAAGGGGCCTACGAGCAGTACTTC
TRBJ1-5 | TRBV30 | few | TRBD1 | CAWSPTGDQPQHF | TGTGCCTGGAGCCCTACAGGGGACCAGCCCCAGCATTTT
TRBJ2-7 | TRBV28 | . | TRBD2 | CASSDGLAGPYEQYF | TGTGCCAGCAGTGACGGACTAGCGGGGCCCTACGAGCAGTACTTC
TRBJ1-3 | TRBV6-1 | . | . | CASSEAQEGNTIYF | TGTGCCAGCAGTGAAGCACAGGAGGGAAACACCATATATTTT
TRBJ2-2 | TRBV4-1 | . | . | CASSQKEGFGELFF | TGCGCCAGCAGCCAAAAGGAGGGCTTTGGGGAGCTGTTTTTT
TRBJ1-2 | TRBV18 | . | . | CASSRQSDIGNYGYTF | TGTGCCAGCTCCCGACAGTCAGACATTGGTAACTATGGCTACACCTTC
TRBJ1-4 | TRBV6-5 | . | . | CASSLAGEREKLFF | TGTGCCAGCAGCCTTGCAGGGGAGAGGGAAAAACTGTTTTTT
TRBJ2-1 | TRBV4-1 | . | . | CASSQVLGRVSNTEQFF | TGCGCCAGCAGCCAAGTCCTTGGGCGTGTATCAAATACTGAGCAGTTCTTC
TRBJ2-1 | TRBV5-1 | . | TRBD2 | CASFIAGGSYNEQFF | TGCGCCAGCTTTATAGCGGGGGGGTCCTACAATGAGCAGTTCTTC
TRBJ1-6 | TRBV4-2 | few | . | CASSQVGGPNNSPLHF | TGTGCCAGCAGCCAAGTGGGCGGGCCGAATAATTCACCCCTCCACTTT
TRBJ1-2 | TRBV19 | . | . | CASRTVGSDGYTF | TGTGCCAGTAGGACAGTCGGCTCGGATGGCTACACCTTC
TRBJ2-1 | TRBV7-8 | . | TRBD1 | CASSARDRGNEQFF | TGTGCCAGCAGCGCCCGGGACAGGGGCAATGAGCAGTTCTTC